This paragraph reports one TCR beta chain. The data were taken from a study of blood T cell repertoires in COVID-19. The overall study: Sites across the United States, Italy and Spain contributed samples from acute and convalescent COVID-19. T cells, B-cell-depleted T cells, or PBMCs provided the cDNA or gDNA that served as material.

Authors' analysis steps: Nucleated cell counts were estimated from reference gene primer amplification. Produced via immunoSEQ multiplex PCR; TCRdb's table is partial and in-frame only. The V and J calls and the clone size are those of that table, but D and trimming were determined from the DNA. The table lists under 85,000 clones, under 80% of them singletons. Trimming cost V 3 bases and J 2 bases; bases outside gene matches: 8. The CDR3 has 17 amino acids. Germline V gives CDR1 MNHEY, CDR2 SMNVEV (reference sequence). The genes are TRBV27 and TRBJ1-4; 8 positions agree with TRBD1. Sample: peripheral blood. This TCR was recovered from a human donor in a cohort sampled during active COVID-19. The chain's CDR3 is CASSLRGQGATNEKLFF. The DNA of the CDR3 is TGTGCCAGCAGTTTGAGGGGGCAGGGGGCGACTAATGAAAAACTGTTTTTT.